This T cell receptor beta chain was sequenced during a study of shared clonotypes between healthy human individuals. Here immunoSEQ multiplex PCR was the method, and the copy in TCRdb shows in-frame clones only, minus some. The sample contains about 2.4 million clones, over 85% of which appear only once. V was trimmed by 0 bases and J by 1 base, leaving 9 bases between them. Germline V lookup: CDR1 MGHRA, CDR2 YSYEKL. This CDR3 comprises 15 residues. Sequenced input: naive CD4+ T cells from PBMCs. The subset denotes: CD45RA+ positively selected. The gene calls are TRBV4-1 and TRBJ2-5; tentative D call: TRBD2 (6 bases). The TCR was taken from a man between 18 and 29 years old in good health. Some clones in this sample may be carry-over from other donors' samples. The CDR3 loop reads CASSQDRGVQETQYF. CDR3 DNA sequence: TGCGCCAGCAGCCAAGATCGCGGGGTCCAAGAGACCCAGTACTTC.